This T cell receptor beta chain was sequenced in a study of cytotoxic CD8 clonotypes in ibrutinib-treated CLL. The data were produced by immunoSEQ multiplex PCR, yet TCRdb's version contains in-frame clones alone and is incomplete. Of 20,000 to 25,000 clones detected, over 55% appear once; the ten largest clones hold approximately 46%. The CDR3 has 15 amino acids. Between the trimmed V and J ends, which lost 5 bases and 2 bases, there was a span of 15 bases. Germline V gives CDR1 MNHEY, CDR2 SMNVEV (reference sequence). This chain uses TRBV27 with TRBJ2-5, with no clear D. This sample comprised PBMCs, obtained after 12 months of ibrutinib treatment. The receptor was derived from a human donor with chronic lymphocytic leukemia. CDR3 DNA sequence: TGTGCCAGCAGTCCCGACCCCACCGCTCAAGAGACCCAGTACTTC. Translation: CASSPDPTAQETQYF.